The next 20 T cell receptor beta chains were all read from a single sample in a study of CD8 T cells in ankylosing spondylitis (TCRdb year 2017). Library creation used 5' RACE. The data were produced on an Illumina HiSeq 2500. TCRdb trimmed the raw reads at Q25, called clones with MiXCR and kept productive beta chains. Each record represents a unique CDR3 protein, reported with the most common genes and DNA among its rows. Across this sample there are a few hundred thousand distinct CDR3 sequences, with approximately 12% seen only once. The biggest ten clones account for 6% to 8% of the sample. Sample: blood, either unsorted or a sorted T cell fraction (not recorded which). Receptors were obtained from a male donor with ankylosing spondylitis or in good health (not recorded which).

The rearrangement joins TRBV11-2 to TRBJ2-3; D perhaps matches TRBD2 (7 bases). This CDR3 region has 16 residues. Germline V CDR1 and CDR2: SGHAT, FQNNGV. Trimming shortened V by 5 bases and J by 3 bases, and 18 bases separated the two germline ends. For the CDR3, the DNA is TGTGCCAGCAGCAAGGGATGGGGGGGGCCTACAGATACGCAGTATTTT. This sequence encodes CASSKGWGGPTDTQYF.

This clonotype was observed many times. An end of the junction does not agree with germline; a read error may underlie this. The chain employs TRBV12-3 or TRBV12-4 and TRBJ2-7; D may be TRBD2 (6 bases). The CDR3 is made up of 13 amino acids. The CDR3 reads CASSPGLSYEQYF. CDR3 coding DNA: TGCGCCAGCAGCCCGGGACTTTCCTACGAGCAGTACTTC.

The sample holds many counts of this clonotype. The chain links TRBV15 to TRBJ2-5, with TRBD2 identical over 9 bases. Germline V gene lookup returns CDR1 LNHNV and CDR2 YYDKDF (reference sequence). The CDR3 runs 15 residues. After removal of 7 bases from V and 5 bases from J, the junction contained 11 bases not matched to a gene. CDR3 amino acids: CATKDRGGASETQYF. The CDR3 DNA follows: TGTGCCACCAAGGACCGCGGGGGGGCCTCGGAGACCCAGTACTTC.

This clonotype was observed a handful of times. The chain carries TRBV5-6 and TRBJ1-2; D is perhaps TRBD1 (5 bases). The CDR3 has 15 amino acids. CDR1 is SGHDT, CDR2 YYEEEE, per germline. V gave up 1 base and J gave up 4 bases, with 14 bases separating them. CDR3: CASSLWDADSYGYTF. CDR3 in DNA: TGTGCCAGCAGCTTGTGGGACGCGGATTCCTATGGCTACACCTTC.

This clonotype was counted ten times or more. This chain links TRBV12-3 or TRBV12-4 with TRBJ1-2; D may be TRBD1 (5 bases). The length of the CDR3 is 17 residues. V was pared by 4 bases and J by 4 bases, with 22 bases between. The CDR3 spells CASSSWGRDEVGYGYTF. The CDR3 nucleotides read TGTGCCAGCAGTTCTTGGGGACGGGATGAGGTTGGCTATGGCTACACCTTC.

This clonotype turned up a few times. The V and J genes are TRBV7-9 and TRBJ2-3, with TRBD1 matching 9 bases. Losses at the gene ends were 2 bases for V and 6 bases for J; bases not matched to a gene: 9. Germline V gene sequence: CDR1 SEHNR, CDR2 FQNEAQ (reference sequence). This CDR3 comprises 16 residues. CDR3 sequence: CASSLPGTGKTDTQYF. Written as DNA, the CDR3 is TGTGCCAGCAGCTTACCGGGGACAGGGAAAACGGATACGCAGTATTTT.

This chain connects TRBV20-1 to TRBJ2-3, with 8 bases matching TRBD2. V gave up 4 bases and J gave up 5 bases; unmatched junction bases: 8. Germline CDR1 reads DFQATT; CDR2 reads SNEGSKA (reference sequence). The CDR3 covers 14 residues. The CDR3 here is CSANPGGARDTQYF. In nucleotides, the CDR3 is TGCAGTGCTAACCCGGGGGGGGCCCGAGATACGCAGTATTTT.

This clonotype was seen ten or more times. The V and J genes are TRBV15 and TRBJ2-3; either TRBD1 or TRBD2 may supply D (5 bases each). Between the trimmed V and J ends, which lost 4 bases and 4 bases, there was a span of 15 bases. In germline, CDR1 is LNHNV, CDR2 YYDKDF (reference sequence). The CDR3 extends over 15 amino acids. The CDR3 is CATSTLGLGADTQYF. Here the CDR3 DNA reads TGTGCCACCAGCACACTCGGCCTGGGGGCAGATACGCAGTATTTT. The variable domain in full, with the rest retrieved from reference TRBV15 and TRBJ2-3, is DAMVIQNPRYQVTQFGKPVTLSCSQTLNHNVMYWYQQKSSQAPKLLFHYYDKDFNNEADTPDNFQSRRPNTSFCFLDIRSPGLGDTAMYLCATSTLGLGADTQYFGPGTRLTVL.

The V and J genes are TRBV24-1 and TRBJ2-6; unclear D gene. Trimming shortened V by 3 bases and J by 0 bases, and 17 bases separated the two germline ends. This CDR3 has 19 residues. CDR1 is KGHDR, CDR2 SFDVKD, per germline. The CDR3 coding sequence is TGTGCCACCAGTGATAACGCCTCCCCCTTTGCCTCTGGGGCCAACGTCCTGACTTTC. Its translation is CATSDNASPFASGANVLTF.

Only a few counts were recorded for this clonotype. The chain recombines TRBV2 with TRBJ2-1; TRBD1 might be the D (6 bases). Germline V gene sequence: CDR1 SNHLY, CDR2 FYNNEI. The CDR3 length is 17 residues. V was pared by 5 bases and J by 0 bases, with 17 bases between. For the CDR3, the DNA is TGTGCCAGCAGTTTTTCGATCGGGACATACTCCTACAATGAGCAGTTCTTC. Translating it yields CASSFSIGTYSYNEQFF.

This clonotype has ten or more counts. The chain combines TRBV5-1 with TRBJ2-1; no firm D call. This CDR3 is built from 14 residues. Trimming shortened V by 3 bases and J by 5 bases, and 12 bases separated the two germline ends. Germline V gives CDR1 SGHRS, CDR2 YFSETQ. CDR3 protein: CASSSDPAHNEQFF. The CDR3 DNA follows: TGCGCCAGCAGCTCGGACCCCGCTCACAATGAGCAGTTCTTC.

This clonotype was seen ten or more times. The V call is TRBV5-6, the J call TRBJ2-3; D is unclear. CDR1 and CDR2 from the germline V gene are SGHDT and YYEEEE. V shed 4 bases and J shed 3 bases, with 9 bases lying between them. CDR3 size: 13 residues. CDR3: CASSGRATDTQYF. The CDR3 nucleotides read TGTGCCAGCAGCGGCCGGGCGACAGATACGCAGTATTTT.

This clonotype has ten or more counts. CDR3 sequence (DNA): TGCGCCAGCAGGCTCCTGGGCGATGAATACGAGCAGTACTTC. It specifies CASRLLGDEYEQYF. The genes are TRBV5-1 and TRBJ2-7; D is unclear. The CDR3 covers 14 residues. The V gene lost 5 bases and the J gene lost 4 bases, with 16 bases spanning the gap. From germline, CDR1 is SGHRS and CDR2 YFSETQ.

This clonotype has at least ten counts. This rearrangement joins TRBV7-8 to TRBJ1-5; D is possibly TRBD1 (5 bases). The CDR3 runs 17 residues. Germline V CDR1 and CDR2: SGHVS, FQNEAQ. Trimming pared 0 bases from V and 7 bases from J, leaving 19 bases between. The CDR3 here is CASSLAPRRGSRQPQHF. Written as DNA, the CDR3 is TGTGCCAGCAGCTTAGCCCCCCGGCGGGGGTCGCGACAGCCCCAGCATTTT.

In this sample, this clonotype turned up a few times. V and J are TRBV20-1 and TRBJ2-7, with 8 bases that match TRBD1. Germline V gene sequence: CDR1 DFQATT, CDR2 SNEGSKA (reference sequence). The CDR3 length is 13 residues. CDR3: CSPPGQEGNEQYF. The CDR3 bases are TGCAGCCCACCGGGACAGGAGGGAAACGAGCAGTACTTC.

This clonotype was recorded a few times. The chain combines TRBV2 with TRBJ1-2; no definite D call. Germline assignment: CDR1 SNHLY and CDR2 FYNNEI. The CDR3 contains 15 residues. V lost 4 bases, J lost 3 bases, and 15 bases lay in between. The CDR3 loop is CASSGRANPYYGYTF. The CDR3 region has the DNA TGTGCCAGCAGTGGTAGGGCGAACCCTTACTATGGCTACACCTTC. Full variable domain (missing parts from reference TRBV2 and TRBJ1-2): EPEVTQTPSHQVTQMGQEVILRCVPISNHLYFYWYRQILGQKVEFLVSFYNNEISEKSEIFDDQFSVERPDGSNFTLKIRSTKLEDSAMYFCASSGRANPYYGYTFGSGTRLTVV.

This clonotype was picked up many times. The rearrangement joins TRBV20-1 to TRBJ2-7; D call uncertain. The V gene lost 3 bases and the J gene lost 2 bases, with 11 bases spanning the gap. Germline CDR1 is DFQATT and CDR2 is SNEGSKA (reference sequence). The CDR3 is made up of 13 amino acids. This CDR3 is CSASETEPYEQYF. The CDR3 nucleotides read TGCAGTGCTAGCGAGACCGAGCCCTACGAGCAGTACTTC.

This clonotype came up many times. The rearrangement joins TRBV20-1 to TRBJ2-1; 8 positions agree with TRBD2. The CDR3 consists of 14 residues. Germline V lookup: CDR1 DFQATT, CDR2 SNEGSKA (reference sequence). Germline trimming cut 1 base from V and 8 bases from J; bases unmatched to any gene: 7. The CDR3, as DNA: TGCAGTGCTAGAGTGGGTAGCGGGGCGTATGAGCAGTTCTTC. It encodes CSARVGSGAYEQFF.

The table lists this clonotype with many counts. The chain carries TRBV6-1 and TRBJ1-5; a possible D gene is TRBD1 (5 bases). CDR1 is MNHNS, CDR2 SASEGT, per germline. The CDR3 extends over 14 amino acids. Trimming took 7 bases from V and 2 from J, leaving 12 bases between them. The CDR3: CASTPRGGNQPQHF. The CDR3 DNA follows: TGTGCCAGCACCCCAAGAGGGGGCAATCAGCCCCAGCATTTT.

This clonotype came up many times. This rearrangement joins TRBV6-1 to TRBJ2-7; D gene ambiguous. The CDR3 contains 15 residues. V lost 2 bases and J 3 bases, leaving 14 bases between the germline ends. Germline loops: CDR1 MNHNS, CDR2 SASEGT. The CDR3 DNA reads TGTGCCAGCAGTGAATACTCAGGTGTCCTCTACGAGCAGTACTTC. Residues: CASSEYSGVLYEQYF.